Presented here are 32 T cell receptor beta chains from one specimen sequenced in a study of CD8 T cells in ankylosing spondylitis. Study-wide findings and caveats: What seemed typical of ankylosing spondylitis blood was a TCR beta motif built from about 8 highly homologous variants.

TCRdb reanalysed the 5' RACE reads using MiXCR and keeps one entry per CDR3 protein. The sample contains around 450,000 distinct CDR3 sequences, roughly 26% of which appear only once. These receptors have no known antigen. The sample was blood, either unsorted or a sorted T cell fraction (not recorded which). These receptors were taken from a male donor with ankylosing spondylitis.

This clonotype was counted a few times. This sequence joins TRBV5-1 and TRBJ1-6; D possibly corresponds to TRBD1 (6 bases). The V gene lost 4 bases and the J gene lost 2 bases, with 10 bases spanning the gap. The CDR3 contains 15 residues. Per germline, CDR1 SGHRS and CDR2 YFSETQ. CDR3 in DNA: TGCGCCAGCAGCCCTACAGGGCCCTATAATTCACCCCTCCACTTT. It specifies CASSPTGPYNSPLHF.

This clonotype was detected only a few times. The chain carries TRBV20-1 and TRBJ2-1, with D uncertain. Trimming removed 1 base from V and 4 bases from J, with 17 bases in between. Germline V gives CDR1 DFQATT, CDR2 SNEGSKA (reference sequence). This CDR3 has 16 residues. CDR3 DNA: TGCAGTGCTAGAGGGAATGTGGCGTACATTTACAATGAGCAGTTCTTC. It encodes CSARGNVAYIYNEQFF.

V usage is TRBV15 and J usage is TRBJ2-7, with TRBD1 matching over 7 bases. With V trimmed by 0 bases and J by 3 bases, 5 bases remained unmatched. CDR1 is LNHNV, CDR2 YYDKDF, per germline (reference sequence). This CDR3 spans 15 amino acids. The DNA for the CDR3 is TGTGCCACCAGCAGAGAACCCAGGGACAGCTACGAGCAGTACTTC. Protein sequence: CATSREPRDSYEQYF.

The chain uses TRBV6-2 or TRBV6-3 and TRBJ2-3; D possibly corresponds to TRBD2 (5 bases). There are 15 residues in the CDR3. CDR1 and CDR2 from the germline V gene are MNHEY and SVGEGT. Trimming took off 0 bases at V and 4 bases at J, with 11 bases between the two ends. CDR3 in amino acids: CASSYSGAPPDTQYF. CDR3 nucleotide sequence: TGTGCCAGCAGTTACTCGGGAGCTCCGCCAGATACGCAGTATTTT.

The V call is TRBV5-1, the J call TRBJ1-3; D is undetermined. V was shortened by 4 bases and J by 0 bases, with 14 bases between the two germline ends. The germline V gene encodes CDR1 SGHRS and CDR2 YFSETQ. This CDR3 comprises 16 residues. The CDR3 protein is CASSPDGPLSGNTIYF. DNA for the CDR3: TGCGCCAGCAGCCCGGATGGTCCCCTCTCTGGAAACACCATATATTTT.

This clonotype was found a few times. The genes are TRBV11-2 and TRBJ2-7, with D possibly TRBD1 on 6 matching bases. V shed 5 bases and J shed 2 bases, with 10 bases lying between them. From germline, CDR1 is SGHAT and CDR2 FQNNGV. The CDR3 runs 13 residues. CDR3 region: CASSRDTTYEQYV. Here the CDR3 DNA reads TGTGCCAGCAGCAGGGACACCACCTACGAGCAGTACGTC.

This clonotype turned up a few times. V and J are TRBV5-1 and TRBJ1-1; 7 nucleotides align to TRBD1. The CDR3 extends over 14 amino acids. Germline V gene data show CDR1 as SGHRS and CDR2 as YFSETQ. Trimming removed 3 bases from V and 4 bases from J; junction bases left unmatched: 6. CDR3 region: CASSSGPGGTEAFF. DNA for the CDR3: TGCGCCAGCAGCTCGGGGCCAGGGGGCACTGAAGCTTTCTTT.

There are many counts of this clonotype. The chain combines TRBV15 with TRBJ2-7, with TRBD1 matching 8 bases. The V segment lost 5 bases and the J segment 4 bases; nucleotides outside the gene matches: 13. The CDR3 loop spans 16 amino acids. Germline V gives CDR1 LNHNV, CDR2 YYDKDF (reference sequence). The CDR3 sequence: CATSPVEGTGFYEQYF. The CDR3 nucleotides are TGTGCCACCAGCCCGGTCGAAGGGACAGGTTTTTACGAGCAGTACTTC.

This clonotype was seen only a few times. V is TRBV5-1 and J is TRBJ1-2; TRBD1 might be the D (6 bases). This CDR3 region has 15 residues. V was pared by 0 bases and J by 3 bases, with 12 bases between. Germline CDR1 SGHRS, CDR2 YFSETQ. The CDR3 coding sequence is TGCGCCAGCAGCTTGGGTCAGGGACAATACTATGGCTACACCTTC. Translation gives CASSLGQGQYYGYTF.

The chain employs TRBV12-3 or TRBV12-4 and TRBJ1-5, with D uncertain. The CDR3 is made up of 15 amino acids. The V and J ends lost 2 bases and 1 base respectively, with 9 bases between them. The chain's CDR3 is CASSLSSLSNQPQHF. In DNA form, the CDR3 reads TGTGCCAGCAGTTTAAGCTCATTAAGCAATCAGCCCCAGCATTTT.

Here the CDR3 reads CASRDRGPTDTQYF. For the CDR3, the DNA is TGTGCCAGCAGGGACAGGGGGCCGACAGATACGCAGTATTTT. This chain connects TRBV6-1 to TRBJ2-3, with 11 bases fitting TRBD1. The V gene end was trimmed by 6 bases and the J gene end by 3 bases; junction bases not matched to a gene: 2. The CDR3 runs 14 residues. CDR1 and CDR2 (germline): MNHNS, SASEGT.

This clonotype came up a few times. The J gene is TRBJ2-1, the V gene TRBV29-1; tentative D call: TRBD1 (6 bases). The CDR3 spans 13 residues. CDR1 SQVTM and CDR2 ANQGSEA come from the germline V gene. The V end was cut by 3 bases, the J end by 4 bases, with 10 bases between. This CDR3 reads CSVEDSKYNEQFF. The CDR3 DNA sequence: TGCAGCGTTGAGGACAGCAAGTACAATGAGCAGTTCTTC.

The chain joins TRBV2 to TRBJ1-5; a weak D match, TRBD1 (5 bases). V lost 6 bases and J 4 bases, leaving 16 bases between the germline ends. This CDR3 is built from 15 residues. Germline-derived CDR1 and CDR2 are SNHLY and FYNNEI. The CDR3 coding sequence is TGTGCCAGCAGCGAGGACGGGGCATTGAATCAGCCCCAGCATTTT. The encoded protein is CASSEDGALNQPQHF.

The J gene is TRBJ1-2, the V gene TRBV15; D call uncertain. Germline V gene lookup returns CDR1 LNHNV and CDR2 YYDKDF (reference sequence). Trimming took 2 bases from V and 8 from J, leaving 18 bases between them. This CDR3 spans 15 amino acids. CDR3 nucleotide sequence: TGTGCCACCAGCAGACCGACAAGGAAGGGTCTAGGCTACACCTTC. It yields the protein CATSRPTRKGLGYTF.

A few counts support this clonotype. The CDR3 nucleotides read TGCAGTGGCCCAACTAATGAAAAACTGTTTTTT. It is translated as CSGPTNEKLFF. V is TRBV20-1 and J is TRBJ1-4; D gene unclear. The germline V gene has CDR1 DFQATT and CDR2 SNEGSKA (reference sequence). There are 11 residues in the CDR3. V shed 7 bases and J shed 0 bases, with 3 bases lying between them.

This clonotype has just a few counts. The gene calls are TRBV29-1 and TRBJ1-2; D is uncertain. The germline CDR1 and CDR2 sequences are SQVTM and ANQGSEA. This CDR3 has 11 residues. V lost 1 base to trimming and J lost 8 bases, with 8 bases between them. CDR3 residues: CSVEGLLGYTF. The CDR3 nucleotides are TGCAGCGTTGAAGGACTCCTGGGCTACACCTTC.

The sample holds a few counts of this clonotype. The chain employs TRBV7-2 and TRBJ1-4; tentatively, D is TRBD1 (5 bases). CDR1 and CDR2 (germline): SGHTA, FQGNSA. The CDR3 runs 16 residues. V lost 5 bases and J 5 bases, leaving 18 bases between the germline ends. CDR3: CASSGDSDLKNEKLFF. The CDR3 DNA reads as TGTGCCAGCAGCGGTGACAGTGACCTGAAAAATGAAAAACTGTTTTTT.

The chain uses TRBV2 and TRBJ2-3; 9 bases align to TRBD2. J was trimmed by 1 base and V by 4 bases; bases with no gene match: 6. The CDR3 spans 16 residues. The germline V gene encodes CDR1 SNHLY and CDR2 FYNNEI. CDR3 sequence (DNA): TGTGCCAGCAGTGTCCTTAGCGGGAGTGGCACAGATACGCAGTATTTT. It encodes CASSVLSGSGTDTQYF.

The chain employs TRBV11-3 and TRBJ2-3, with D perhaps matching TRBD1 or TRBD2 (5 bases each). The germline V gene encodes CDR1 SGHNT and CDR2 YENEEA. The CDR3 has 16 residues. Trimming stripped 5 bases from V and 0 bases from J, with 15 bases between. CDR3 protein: CASSVLGVLSTDTQYF. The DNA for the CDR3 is TGTGCCAGCAGCGTCCTGGGGGTCCTCAGCACAGATACGCAGTATTTT.

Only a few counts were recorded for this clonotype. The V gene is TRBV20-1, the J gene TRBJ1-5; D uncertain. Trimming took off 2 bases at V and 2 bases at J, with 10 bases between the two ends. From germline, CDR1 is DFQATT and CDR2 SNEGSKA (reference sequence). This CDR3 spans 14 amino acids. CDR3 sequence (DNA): TGCAGTGCTAGAAGGGATACTGGCAATCAGCCCCAGCATTTT. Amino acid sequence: CSARRDTGNQPQHF.

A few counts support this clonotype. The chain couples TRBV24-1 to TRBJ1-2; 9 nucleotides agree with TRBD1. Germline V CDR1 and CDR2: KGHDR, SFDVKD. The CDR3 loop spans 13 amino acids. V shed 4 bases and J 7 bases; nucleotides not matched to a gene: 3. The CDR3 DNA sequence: TGTGCCACCAGTGACGGGACAGGGTTTGGCTACACCTTC. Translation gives CATSDGTGFGYTF.

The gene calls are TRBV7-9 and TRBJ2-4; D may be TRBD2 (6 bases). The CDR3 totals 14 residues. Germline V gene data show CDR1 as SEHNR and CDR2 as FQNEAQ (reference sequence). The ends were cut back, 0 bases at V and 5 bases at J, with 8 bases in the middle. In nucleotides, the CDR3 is TGTGCCAGCAGCTTAGCGGGAGGCCAAAACATTCAGTACTTC. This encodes CASSLAGGQNIQYF. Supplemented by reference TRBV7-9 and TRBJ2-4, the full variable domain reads DTGVSQNPRHKITKRGQNVTFRCDPISEHNRLYWYRQTLGQGPEFLTYFQNEAQLEKSRLLSDRFSAERPKGSFSTLEIQRTEQGDSAMYLCASSLAGGQNIQYFGAGTRLSVL.

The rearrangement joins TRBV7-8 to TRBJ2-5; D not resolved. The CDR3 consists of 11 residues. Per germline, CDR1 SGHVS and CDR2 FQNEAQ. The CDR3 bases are TGTTCCTGCAGTATCCAAGAGACCCAGTACTTC. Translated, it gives CSCSIQETQYF.

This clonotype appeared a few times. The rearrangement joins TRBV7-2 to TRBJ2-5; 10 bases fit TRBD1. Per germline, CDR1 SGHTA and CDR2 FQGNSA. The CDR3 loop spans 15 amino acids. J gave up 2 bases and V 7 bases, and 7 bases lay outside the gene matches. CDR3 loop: CASTRRQGAQETQYF. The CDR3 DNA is TGTGCCAGCACCCGACGACAGGGGGCACAAGAGACCCAGTACTTC. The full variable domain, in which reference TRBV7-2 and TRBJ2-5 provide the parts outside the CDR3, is GAGVSQSPSNKVTEKGKDVELRCDPISGHTALYWYRQSLGQGLEFLIYFQGNSAPDKSGLPSDRFSAERTGGSVSTLTIQRTQQEDSAVYLCASTRRQGAQETQYFGPGTRLLVL.

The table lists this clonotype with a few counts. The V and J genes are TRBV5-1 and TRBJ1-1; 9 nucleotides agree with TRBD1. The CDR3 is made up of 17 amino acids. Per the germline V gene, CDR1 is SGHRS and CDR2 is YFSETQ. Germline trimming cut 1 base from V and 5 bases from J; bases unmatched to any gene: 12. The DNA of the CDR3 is TGCGCCAGCAGCTTGTTTGGGACAGGGTTAGGAGGAACTGAAGCTTTCTTT. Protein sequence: CASSLFGTGLGGTEAFF.

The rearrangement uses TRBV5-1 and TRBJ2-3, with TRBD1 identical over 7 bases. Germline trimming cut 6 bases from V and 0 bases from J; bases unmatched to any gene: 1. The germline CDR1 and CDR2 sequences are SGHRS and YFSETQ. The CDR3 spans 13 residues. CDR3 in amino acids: CASNRGSTDTQYF. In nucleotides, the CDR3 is TGCGCCAGCAACAGGGGAAGCACAGATACGCAGTATTTT.

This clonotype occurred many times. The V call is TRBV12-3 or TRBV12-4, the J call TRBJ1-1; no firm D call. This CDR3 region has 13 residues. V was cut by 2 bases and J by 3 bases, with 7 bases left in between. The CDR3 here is CASSLRPDTEAFF. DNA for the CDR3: TGTGCCAGCAGTTTAAGGCCGGACACTGAAGCTTTCTTT.

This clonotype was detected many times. The CDR3 bases are TGTGCCAGCAGCCCAGGAGGTAGTGGCTACACCTTC. Its translation: CASSPGGSGYTF. This chain uses TRBV6-6 with TRBJ1-2; no definite D call. CDR3 length: 12 residues. The V end lost 6 bases, the J end lost 7 bases, and 12 bases lay between the germline ends. Germline V gene data show CDR1 as MNHNY and CDR2 as SVGAGI (reference sequence).

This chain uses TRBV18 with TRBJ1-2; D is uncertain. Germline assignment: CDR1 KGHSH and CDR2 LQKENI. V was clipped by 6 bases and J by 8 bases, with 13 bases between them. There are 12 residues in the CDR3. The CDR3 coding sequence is TGTGCCAGCTCGCCTGGGAGGCCAGGCTACACCTTC. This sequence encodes CASSPGRPGYTF. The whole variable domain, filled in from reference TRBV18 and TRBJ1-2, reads NAGVMQNPRHLVRRRGQEARLRCSPMKGHSHVYWYRQLPEEGLKFMVYLQKENIIDESGMPKERFSAEFPKEGPSILRIQQVVRGDSAAYFCASSPGRPGYTFGSGTRLTVV.

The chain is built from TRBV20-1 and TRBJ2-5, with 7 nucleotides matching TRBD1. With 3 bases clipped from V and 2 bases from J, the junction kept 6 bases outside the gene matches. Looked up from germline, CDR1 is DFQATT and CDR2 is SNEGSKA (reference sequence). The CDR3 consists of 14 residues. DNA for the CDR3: TGCAGTGCTAGGAGGGACAGACTACAAGAGACCCAGTACTTC. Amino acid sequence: CSARRDRLQETQYF.

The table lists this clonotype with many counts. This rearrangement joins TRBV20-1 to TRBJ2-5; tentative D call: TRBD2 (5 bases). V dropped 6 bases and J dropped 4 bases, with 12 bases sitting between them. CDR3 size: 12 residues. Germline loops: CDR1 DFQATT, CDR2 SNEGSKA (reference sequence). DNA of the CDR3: TGCAGTGCCCTAGGAGGATTAGAGACCCAGTACTTC. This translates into CSALGGLETQYF.

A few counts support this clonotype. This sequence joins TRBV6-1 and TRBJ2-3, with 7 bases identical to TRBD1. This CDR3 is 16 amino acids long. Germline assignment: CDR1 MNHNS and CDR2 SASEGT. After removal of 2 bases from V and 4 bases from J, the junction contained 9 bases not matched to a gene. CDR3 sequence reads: CASSEMGYRGADTQYF. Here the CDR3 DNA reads TGTGCCAGCAGTGAAATGGGTTACAGGGGCGCAGATACGCAGTATTTT.